This TCR beta chain was recovered during a study of cytomegalovirus exposure and HLA in healthy donors (dated by TCRdb to 2017 to 2019). With regard to the full study: An earlier analysis of approximately 640 of the donors reported 250 to 300 Gb of sequence data and around 120 million unique TCR beta sequences from 150 million to 200 million T cells. The study combined high-throughput TCR immunosequencing, statistical association of individual TCRs with disease status, and machine learning to predict cytomegalovirus infection status. An earlier analysis of some 500 of the donors applied high-throughput TCR beta sequencing to assess whether each TCR beta V gene segment acted as functional or pseudogenic. To study patterns of TCR occurrence, a later analysis re-analyzed previously published TCR beta repertoires from 666 donors and added high-resolution HLA genotyping. HLA typing covered class I and class II loci at four-digit resolution. The study profiled the T cell repertoires of hundreds of subjects by immunosequencing and related them to cytomegalovirus serostatus. Typing coverage varied by locus: about 620-630 donors for A, B, C, DRB1 and DQB1; 522 for DQA1; 600 to 610 for DPA1; approximately 490 for DPB1. Donor age, sex, ethnicity and CMV serostatus were collected together with the repertoire data. Besides the first cohort of approximately 710 subjects, a separate validation cohort made up of 120 different subjects was used. All discovery cohort repertoires had been generated using a single sequencing platform. On average, roughly 240,000 unique TCR beta nucleotide sequences were sequenced per donor among 350 to 400 genotyped donors of the cohort, with roughly 20% of those sequences being non-productive. Among the roughly 400 genotyped donors, approximately 82% belonged to the genetic ancestry cluster associated with self-reported Caucasian donors. Four or five DR-DQ haplotypes were handled as single units for association and clustering because linkage in the cohort was strong. The study aimed to test whether cataloging public T cell receptors could reveal signatures of past pathogen exposure. A later genetic analysis took genome-wide SNP genotypes for about 60% of the roughly 670 donors and used that subset as a discovery cohort. Rather than drawing on any new phenotypic data, the later analysis identified candidate immune exposures from TCR beta sequences and the way those sequences occurred across donors. Approximately 300 gigabases of sequencing data and 70 million to 95 million unique TCR sequences made up an early release that covered approximately 700 HLA-typed donors. What the study reported, not specific to this receptor: This cohort had only TCR beta chains sequenced, and the lack of alpha or paired-chain data limited which features could be detected. Because HLA typing was missing for some donors at each locus, association tests included only the typed subset. V-gene and J-gene trimming of TCR beta chains was associated with a missense DCLRE1C variant in a later genetic analysis, and the association was replicated in an independent cohort. Because the 87-base-pair reads could not distinguish some IMGT-functional V segments, including TRBV6-2 and TRBV6-3, those segments were excluded. The authors suggested that the approach could potentially be extended to other disease states and immunological phenotypes. In the study, around 160 TCR beta chains were listed as associated with cytomegalovirus. For the cohort, immune exposure information was limited to CMV serostatus. Sequencing depth was assumed to be roughly uniform across donors in the presence/absence analyses, though that assumption may not hold. The sequencing pipeline was judged likely to have produced a cluster of highly shared sequence variants as a technical artifact. A further reported finding was that TCR beta sequences accurately predicted the HLA-A and HLA-B alleles for most subjects in the first cohort. In a later analysis, TCR association rates were found to vary across HLA loci, with the most associated TCRs seen for DRB1 alleles and the fewest for HLA-C alleles. Assigning TCR associations to individual alleles was difficult when HLA alleles, especially DR and DQ, strongly co-occurred. According to a later analysis, parvovirus B19, influenza, CMV and Epstein-Barr virus appeared linked to several top co-occurrence clusters. Because counts were too low, seventeen rarely observed V segments, including chromosome 9 orphons, were excluded from the earlier analysis of 587 of the donors. While some public TCRs were present in many individuals, most TCR sequences turned up only very rarely across donors. Three of the identified cytomegalovirus-associated TCR beta chains were confirmed in vitro to be specific for cytomegalovirus antigens. An earlier analysis of approximately 540 of the donors showed that most TCR beta V segments appeared in productive rearrangements either about 87% or about 30% of the time, which broadly matched IMGT annotations. In a later analysis, HLA-associated TCR beta chains showed more clonal expansion and lower generation probabilities than non-associated chains that were equally common. Cytomegalovirus status was reported to be diagnosed by the classifier with high specificity and sensitivity in both the original and validation cohorts. Linkage disequilibrium might explain the correlated functional status among segregating V segments, but an unknown experimental factor could not be ruled out. A later analysis associated approximately 17,000 TCR beta sequences with specific HLA alleles at a false discovery rate of 0.05. In a later genetic analysis, fewer N-insertions in productive TCRs were reported among donors in an Asian-associated ancestry cluster than the 666-donor mean. Most CMV-associated TCR beta chains appeared to be HLA-restricted in a later analysis, and the HLA associations seemed to be driven largely by CMV exposure.

The library relied on the immunoSEQ multiplex PCR assay. The multiplex PCR relied on a mix of 60 forward primers for TCR Vbeta segments and 13 reverse primers for TCR Jbeta segments. The CDR3 region of rearranged TCR beta genes was amplified from genomic DNA with a multiplex PCR assay. The amplified TCR beta libraries were sequenced on the Illumina HiSeq System as 87-base-pair reads. As for the original processing: A later analysis counted about 80 million unique TCR beta chains across the 690 or so repertoires, and around 9.9 million of these chains were shared by at least two donors. Raw reads were error-corrected and collapsed into unique sequences with a nearest-neighbor algorithm that merged closely related sequences to remove PCR and sequencing errors. CDR3 sequences were aligned to IMGT reference sequences to assign V, D and J gene segments. Each retained sequence needed at least a six-nucleotide match to both a V gene segment and a J gene segment. Rearrangements were called productive when the CDR3 lacked stop codons and stayed in frame with V and J; all others were non-productive. Following IMGT convention, CDR3 was defined as the stretch from the second conserved V-encoded cysteine up to the conserved J-encoded phenylalanine. Sequences without an unambiguous match to a single V gene segment were excluded from the earlier analysis of a few hundred of the donors. In an earlier analysis of around 590 of the donors, a V segment was called functional when productive rearrangements were above 56.7%, and segregating when the standard deviation between donors exceeded 5%. A statistical classification framework was built to diagnose cytomegalovirus status from the catalog of TCR beta chain sequences. In a later analysis, V and J genes were assigned by comparing TCR nucleotide sequences against IMGT/GENE-DB human TR gene sequences. Using the TCRdist pipeline, a later analysis assigned CDR3 sequences along with most-parsimonious VDJ recombination scenarios. In a later analysis, each TCR beta chain was defined by its CDR3 amino acid sequence together with its V-gene family, and reads lacking a unique V-gene family were excluded. In a later analysis, around 650 highly shared, low-generation-probability nucleotide sequences were removed to address suspected cross-contamination and a sequencing artifact. For each public chain, a later analysis derived a clonal expansion index from normalized ranks of inferred template counts within each repertoire. A later analysis computed generation probabilities with a VDJ recombination model fitted to out-of-frame rearrangements, and checked the results against IGoR. A later analysis scored TCR-TCR, TCR-HLA and TCR-CMV co-occurrence with hypergeometric tests, applying a repertoire-size bias correction to TCR pairs. To estimate false discovery rates, a later analysis permuted the HLA or CMV assignments 20 times. In a later analysis, co-occurring TCRs were grouped with DBSCAN, and TCRdist sequence similarity was added when clustering was performed within HLA-allele-positive subsets. Repertoires with fewer than 30,000 or more than 120,000 public chains, plus five repertoires with anomalous nucleotide sharing, were excluded from co-occurrence clustering. Held by TCRdb, this immuneACCESS table contains in-frame sequences only and omits some clones. Under half of the omission traces to an unresolved V gene where checked; the cause of the rest is unknown. D and trimming come from the DNA, and the V and J calls and clone size come from that table. In this sample the table shows some 100,000 clones, 65% to 85% of which occur a single time. The ten largest clones represent 15% to 20% of the sample.

In total, roughly 670 healthy bone marrow donors made up the cohort. All cohort members were sampled while nominally healthy, although unrecorded immune exposures were likely present. The donor was CMV seropositive and belonged to the group of more than 250 seropositive cohort members. A peripheral blood sample was collected from each donor, and TCR beta sequencing was performed on peripheral blood mononuclear cells. Genomic DNA was extracted from the blood cell samples with the Qiagen DNeasy Blood Extraction Kit. With regard to this clone: Its binding antigen is unknown. Qualities for individual bases were not recorded, and no much larger clone is one base off.

The CDR3 spans 16 residues, from the cysteine through the phenylalanine. CDR3 DNA only is kept here, 48 bases in frame from base 1. Based on the germline V gene, the CDR1 and CDR2 sequences are SGHAT and FQNNGV. Compared with germline, V lacks 3 bases and J lacks 2 bases; bases without a gene match: 4. The clonotype comes from a man aged 50-60 years in good health and CMV-seropositive. The sample was PBMCs. The sequence joins TRBV11-2 to TRBJ2-7, with 13 bases in between that match TRBD2. The nucleotides read TGTGCCAGCAGCTTGGGACTAGCGGGATTCGCCTACGAGCAGTACTTC. This translates into CASSLGLAGFAYEQYF.